A single TCR beta chain is shown here with its context. The target antigen is unknown. This record comes from a study of shared clonotypes between healthy human individuals. CD45RO negativity and positive selection for CCR7 defined naive CD8 cells, a population that excluded terminally differentiated effector memory CD45RA+ cells. The donor population consisted of healthy HIV-negative adults with no recent acute infections or vaccinations. Study-wide findings and caveats: An effect of sequencing depth on clonotype sharing among donors was expected. Naive CD4 clonotypes were shared across a handful of donors at 5% to 6%. Sampling was confined to blood; repertoires within tissues likely differ.

Generated by immunoSEQ multiplex PCR, the TCRdb table keeps only in-frame clones and is missing some. The sample records 1.5 million to 2.5 million clones, about 95% being singletons. Germline loops: CDR1 MNHNS, CDR2 SASEGT. There are 14 residues in the CDR3. Trimming removed 4 bases from V and 4 bases from J; junction bases left unmatched: 4. The clonotype originates from a man aged 18-30 years in good health. Sequenced: naive CD8+ T cells sorted from blood. The chain employs TRBV6-1 and TRBJ2-7, with 10 bases lining up with TRBD2. The CDR3 protein is CASSGGTSVYEQYF. CDR3 nucleotides: TGTGCCAGCAGTGGCGGGACTAGCGTGTACGAGCAGTACTTC.